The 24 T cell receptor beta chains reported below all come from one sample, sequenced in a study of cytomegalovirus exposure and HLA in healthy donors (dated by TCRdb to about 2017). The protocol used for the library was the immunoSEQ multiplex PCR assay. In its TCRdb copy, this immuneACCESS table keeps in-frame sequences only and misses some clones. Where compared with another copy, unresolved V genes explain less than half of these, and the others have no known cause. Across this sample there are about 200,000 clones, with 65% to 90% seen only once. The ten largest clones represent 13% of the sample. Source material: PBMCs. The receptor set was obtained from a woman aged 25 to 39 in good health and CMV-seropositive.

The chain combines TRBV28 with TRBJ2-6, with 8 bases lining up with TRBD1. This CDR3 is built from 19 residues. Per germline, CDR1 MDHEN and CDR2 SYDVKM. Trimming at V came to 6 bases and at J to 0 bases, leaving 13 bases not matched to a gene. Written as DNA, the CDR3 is TGTGCCAGCAGGCCATGGGGGACAGGATCGGGCTCTGGGGCCAACGTCCTGACTTTC. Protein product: CASRPWGTGSGSGANVLTF.

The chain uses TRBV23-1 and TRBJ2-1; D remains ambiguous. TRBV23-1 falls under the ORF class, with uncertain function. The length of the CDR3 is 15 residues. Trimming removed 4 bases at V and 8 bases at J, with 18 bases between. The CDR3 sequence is CASSPPKRPADEQFF. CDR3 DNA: TGCGCCAGCAGTCCGCCCAAGCGCCCGGCGGATGAGCAGTTCTTC.

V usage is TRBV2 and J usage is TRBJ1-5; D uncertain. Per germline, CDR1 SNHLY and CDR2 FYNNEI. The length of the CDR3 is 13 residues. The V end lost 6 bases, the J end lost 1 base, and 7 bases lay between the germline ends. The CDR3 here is CASREQSNQPQHF. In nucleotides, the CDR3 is TGTGCCAGCAGGGAACAGAGCAATCAGCCCCAGCATTTT.

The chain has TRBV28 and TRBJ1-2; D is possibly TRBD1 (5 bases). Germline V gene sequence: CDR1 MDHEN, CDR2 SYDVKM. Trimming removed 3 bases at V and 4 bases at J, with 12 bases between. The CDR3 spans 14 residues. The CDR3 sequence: CASSFSGDGYGYTF. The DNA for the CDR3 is TGTGCCAGCAGTTTTTCGGGGGATGGCTATGGCTACACCTTC.

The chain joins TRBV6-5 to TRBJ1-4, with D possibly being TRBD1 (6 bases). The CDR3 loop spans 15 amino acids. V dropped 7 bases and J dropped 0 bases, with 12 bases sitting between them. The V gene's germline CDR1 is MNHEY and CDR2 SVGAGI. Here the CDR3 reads CASTPGDATNEKLFF. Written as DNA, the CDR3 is TGTGCCAGCACCCCAGGGGACGCAACTAATGAAAAACTGTTTTTT.

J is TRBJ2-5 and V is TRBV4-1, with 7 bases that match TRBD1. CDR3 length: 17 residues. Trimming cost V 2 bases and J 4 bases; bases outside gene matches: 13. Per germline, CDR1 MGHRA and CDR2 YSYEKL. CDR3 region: CASSQHGQPQGRETQYF. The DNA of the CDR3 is TGCGCCAGCAGCCAACATGGACAGCCACAGGGGCGAGAGACCCAGTACTTC.

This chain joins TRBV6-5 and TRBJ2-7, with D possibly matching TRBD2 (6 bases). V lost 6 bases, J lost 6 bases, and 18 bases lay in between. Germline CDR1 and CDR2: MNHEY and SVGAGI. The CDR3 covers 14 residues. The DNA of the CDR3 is TGTGCCAGCAGGTGGGGGGAACCCGGGGGCGAGCAGTACTTC. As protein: CASRWGEPGGEQYF.

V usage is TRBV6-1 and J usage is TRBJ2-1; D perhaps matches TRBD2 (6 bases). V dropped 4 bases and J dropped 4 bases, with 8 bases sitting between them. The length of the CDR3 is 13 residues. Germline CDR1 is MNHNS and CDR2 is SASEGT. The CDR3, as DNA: TGTGCCAGCAGTGCGACTAGTTACAATGAGCAGTTCTTC. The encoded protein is CASSATSYNEQFF.

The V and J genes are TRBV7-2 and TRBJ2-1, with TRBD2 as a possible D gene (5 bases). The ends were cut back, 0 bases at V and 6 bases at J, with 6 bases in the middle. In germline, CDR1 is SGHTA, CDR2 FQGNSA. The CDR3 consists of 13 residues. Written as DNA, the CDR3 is TGTGCCAGCAGCTTAGCGCGGGCCAATGAGCAGTTCTTC. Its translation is CASSLARANEQFF.

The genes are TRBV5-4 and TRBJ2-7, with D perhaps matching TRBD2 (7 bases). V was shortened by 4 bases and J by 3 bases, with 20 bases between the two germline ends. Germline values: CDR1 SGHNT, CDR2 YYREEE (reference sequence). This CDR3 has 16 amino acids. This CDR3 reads CASSSGTPGMSYEQYF. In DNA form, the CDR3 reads TGTGCCAGCAGCAGCGGGACACCGGGGATGAGCTACGAGCAGTACTTC. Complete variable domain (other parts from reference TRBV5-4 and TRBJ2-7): ETGVTQSPTHLIKTRGQQVTLRCSSQSGHNTVSWYQQALGQGPQFIFQYYREEENGRGNFPPRFSGLQFPNYSSELNVNALELDDSALYLCASSSGTPGMSYEQYFGPGTRLTVT.

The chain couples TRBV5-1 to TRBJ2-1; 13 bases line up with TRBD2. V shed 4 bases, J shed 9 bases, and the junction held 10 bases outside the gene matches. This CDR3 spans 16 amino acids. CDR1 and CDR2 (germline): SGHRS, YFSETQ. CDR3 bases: TGCGCCAGCAGCACCGGACGGGGACTAGCGGGAACTGAGCAGTTCTTC. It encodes CASSTGRGLAGTEQFF.

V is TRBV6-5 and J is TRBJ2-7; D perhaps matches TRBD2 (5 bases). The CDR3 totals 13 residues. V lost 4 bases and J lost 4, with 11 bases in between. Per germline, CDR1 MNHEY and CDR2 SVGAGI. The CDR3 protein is CASSSQRLYEQYF. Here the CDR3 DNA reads TGTGCCAGCAGTTCTCAGCGGCTTTACGAGCAGTACTTC.

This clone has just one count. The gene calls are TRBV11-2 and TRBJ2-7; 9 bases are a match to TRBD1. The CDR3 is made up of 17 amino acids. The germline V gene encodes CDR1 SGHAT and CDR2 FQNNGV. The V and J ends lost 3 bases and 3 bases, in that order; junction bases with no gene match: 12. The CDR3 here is CASSFMIGPGQGYEQYF. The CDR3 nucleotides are TGTGCCAGCAGCTTTATGATAGGGCCGGGACAGGGCTACGAGCAGTACTTC.

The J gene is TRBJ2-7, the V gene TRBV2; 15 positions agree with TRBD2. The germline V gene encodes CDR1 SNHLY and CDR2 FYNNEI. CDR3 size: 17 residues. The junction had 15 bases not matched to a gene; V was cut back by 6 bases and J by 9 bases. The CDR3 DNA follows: TGTGCCAGCAGCCCCGGGTCCCGGACTAGCGGGAGGGCTCCGCAGTACTTC. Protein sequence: CASSPGSRTSGRAPQYF. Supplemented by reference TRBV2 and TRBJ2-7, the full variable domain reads EPEVTQTPSHQVTQMGQEVILRCVPISNHLYFYWYRQILGQKVEFLVSFYNNEISEKSEIFDDQFSVERPDGSNFTLKIRSTKLEDSAMYFCASSPGSRTSGRAPQYFGPGTRLTVT.

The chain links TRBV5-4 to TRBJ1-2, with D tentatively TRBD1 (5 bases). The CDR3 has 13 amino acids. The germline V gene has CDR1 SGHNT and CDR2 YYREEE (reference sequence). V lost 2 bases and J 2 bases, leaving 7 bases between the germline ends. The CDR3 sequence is CASSLQANYGYTF. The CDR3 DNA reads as TGTGCCAGCAGCTTACAGGCGAACTATGGCTACACCTTC.

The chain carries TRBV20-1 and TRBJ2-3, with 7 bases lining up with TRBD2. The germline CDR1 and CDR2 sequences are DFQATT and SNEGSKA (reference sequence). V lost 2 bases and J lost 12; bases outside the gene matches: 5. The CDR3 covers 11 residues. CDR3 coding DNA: TGCAGTGCTAGACAGAGCGGGACTCAGTATTTT. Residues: CSARQSGTQYF.

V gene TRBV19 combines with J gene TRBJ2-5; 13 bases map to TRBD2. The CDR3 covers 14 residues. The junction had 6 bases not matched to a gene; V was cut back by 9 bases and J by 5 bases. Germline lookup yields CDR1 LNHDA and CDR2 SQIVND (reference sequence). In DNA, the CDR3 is TGTGCCAGCCGGACTAGCGGGAGAGGGGAGACCCAGTACTTC. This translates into CASRTSGRGETQYF.

The chain's CDR3 is CASSLEGARGTDTQYF. CDR3 coding DNA: TGCGCCAGCAGCCTGGAGGGGGCGCGGGGCACAGATACGCAGTATTTT. J is TRBJ2-3 and V is TRBV5-1; D is possibly TRBD1 (7 bases). The germline CDR1 and CDR2 sequences are SGHRS and YFSETQ. V was clipped by 4 bases and J by 1 base, with 16 bases between them. The CDR3 runs to 16 residues.

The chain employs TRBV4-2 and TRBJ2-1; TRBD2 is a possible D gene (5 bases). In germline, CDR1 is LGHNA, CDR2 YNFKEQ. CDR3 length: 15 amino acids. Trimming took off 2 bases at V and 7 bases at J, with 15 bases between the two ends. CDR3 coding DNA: TGTGCCAGCAGCCAAACTAGTTTCCGTTCGAATGAGCAGTTCTTC. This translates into CASSQTSFRSNEQFF.

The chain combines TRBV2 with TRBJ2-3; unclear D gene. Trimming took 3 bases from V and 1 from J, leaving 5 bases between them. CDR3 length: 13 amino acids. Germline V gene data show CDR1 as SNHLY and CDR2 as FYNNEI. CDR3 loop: CASSEQGTDTQYF. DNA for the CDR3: TGTGCCAGCAGTGAGCAGGGCACAGATACGCAGTATTTT.

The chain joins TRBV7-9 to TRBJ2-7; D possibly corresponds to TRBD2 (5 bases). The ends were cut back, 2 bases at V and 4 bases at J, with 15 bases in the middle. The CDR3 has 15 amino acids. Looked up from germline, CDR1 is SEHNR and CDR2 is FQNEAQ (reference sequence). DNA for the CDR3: TGTGCCAGCAGCTTAATTATAACGGGAATTTACGAGCAGTACTTC. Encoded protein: CASSLIITGIYEQYF.

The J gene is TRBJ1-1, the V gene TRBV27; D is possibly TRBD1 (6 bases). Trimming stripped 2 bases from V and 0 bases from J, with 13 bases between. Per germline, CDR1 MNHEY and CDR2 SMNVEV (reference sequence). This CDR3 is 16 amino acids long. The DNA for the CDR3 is TGTGCCAGCAGTTTAGTAGGGGGGGGCTTGAACACTGAAGCTTTCTTT. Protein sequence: CASSLVGGGLNTEAFF.

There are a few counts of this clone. DNA for the CDR3: TGTGCCAGCAGCCGTGGAGACGGTCCCTATGGCTACACCTTC. Its protein product is CASSRGDGPYGYTF. The rearrangement uses TRBV14 and TRBJ1-2, with D unclear. The CDR3 is 14 residues long. Germline V lookup: CDR1 SGHDN, CDR2 FVKESK. Trimming took off 4 bases at V and 4 bases at J, with 13 bases between the two ends.

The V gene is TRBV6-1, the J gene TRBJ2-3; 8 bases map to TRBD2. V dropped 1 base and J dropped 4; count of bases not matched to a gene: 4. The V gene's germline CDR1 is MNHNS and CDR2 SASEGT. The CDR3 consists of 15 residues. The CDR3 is CASSEEAGVADTQYF. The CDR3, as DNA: TGTGCCAGCAGTGAAGAAGCGGGAGTCGCAGATACGCAGTATTTT.